This T cell receptor (beta chain) was sequenced for a study of a mutant IDH1 vaccine in newly diagnosed glioma. About the study: Most patients had radiochemotherapy with temozolomide before enrollment; others had one alone. Study-level points and caveats: Among top peripheral T cell clonotypes, changes seemed unrelated to pseudoprogression.

Comment on this clone: Its antigen is not known.

The time point: week 23, last vaccination. Each dose of the vaccine consisted of 300 ug of mutant IDH1 20-mer peptide, with topical imiquimod. The V and J ends lost 5 bases and 1 base respectively, with 14 bases between them. Germline-derived CDR1 and CDR2 are MNHEY and SMNVEV (reference sequence). This CDR3 comprises 15 residues. The assay was immunoSEQ multiplex PCR, and TCRdb's table has in-frame clones only and misses some. In the table there are around 60,000 clones, 70% to 90% of which are singletons. This chain joins TRBV27 and TRBJ1-1; the D is unclear. The TCR sequence derives from a man under 40 with glioma. The specimen comprised PBMCs, sampled from a glioma patient whose treatment included an IDH1 peptide vaccine. The CDR3 here is CASSPMGGPNTEAFF. The CDR3 DNA is TGTGCCAGCAGTCCAATGGGCGGACCGAACACTGAAGCTTTCTTT.